A selection of T cell receptor beta chains follows, all from one sample in a study of tumor and adjacent non-tumor tissue in lung cancer. TCRdb passed the multiplex PCR reads through MiXCR, listing each CDR3 protein once. The sample records roughly 93,000 distinct CDR3 sequences, less than 80% being singletons. Sequenced: lung tumor tissue. The receptors were gathered from a man in his 60s with non-small cell lung cancer. Both conserved end residues are part of each CDR3. D genes are given only for firm matches. Where a row states a size, it is once, few, many or the class of an expanded clone; other rows omit it.

j_gene | abundance | v_gene | d_gene | CDR3nt | CDR3aa
TRBJ1-4 | once | TRBV19 | - | TGTGCCAGTAGTTTGGGGTCAACTAATGAAAAACTGTTTTTT | CASSLGSTNEKLFF
TRBJ1-2 | - | TRBV12-3/TRBV12-4 | - | TGTGTCAGCAGTTTAGCGGGGGCGCGGGATGGCTACACATTC | CVSSLAGARDGYTF
TRBJ2-1 | - | TRBV5-4 | TRBD2 | TGTGTCAGCAGCTCAGGGACTAGCAGAAACAATGAACAGTTCTTC | CVSSSGTSRNNEQFF
TRBJ2-1 | many | TRBV4-1 | TRBD2 | TGCGCCAGCAGCCAAGAGACTAGCGGCAGCAATGAGCAGTTCTTC | CASSQETSGSNEQFF
TRBJ2-2 | - | TRBV12-3/TRBV12-4 | TRBD2 | TGTGGCAGCAGTTTACTAGCGGGGTGGGAGCTGTTTTTT | CGSSLLAGWELFF
TRBJ2-3 | - | TRBV5-4 | TRBD1 | TGTGCCAGCAGACAGGACAGGCTAACTAGCACAGATACGCAGTATTTT | CASRQDRLTSTDTQYF
TRBJ2-3 | - | TRBV10-2 | - | TGCCCCAGCAGGGAACCCACAGACACGCAGTATTTT | CPSREPTDTQYF
TRBJ1-6 | - | TRBV14 | - | TGTGCCAGCAGTCACCTATTCGAATGGAATAGTTCACCCCTCCACTTT | CASSHLFEWNSSPLHF
TRBJ1-1 | - | TRBV6-5 | - | TGTGCCAGCAGTGGGATAGGGATGAACACTGAAGCTTTCTTT | CASSGIGMNTEAFF
TRBJ2-1 | - | TRBV29-1 | - | TGCAGCGTTGGGACGGGGGGCTGCAATGAGCAGTTCTTC | CSVGTGGCNEQFF
TRBJ2-1 | few | TRBV5-1 | TRBD2 | TGCGCCTGCAGCAGGACTAGCGGCCCCTCGGGCAATGAGCAGTTCTTC | CACSRTSGPSGNEQFF
TRBJ2-5 | few | TRBV4-3 | - | TGCACCAACAGCCAAGCCACAGGCCAAGAGACCCAGTACTTC | CTNSQATGQETQYF